These 6 T cell receptor beta chains were sequenced from one sample in a study of blood T cell repertoires in COVID-19. Repertoires were generated with immunoSEQ multiplex PCR, while TCRdb's copy carries only in-frame clones and drops some. The sample carries some 15,000 clones, approximately 89% recorded once. Material for sequencing was peripheral blood. The source of these receptors is a man in his 60s with active COVID-19.

The gene calls are TRBV2 and TRBJ2-5, with TRBD1 matching 7 bases. Germline V gene lookup returns CDR1 SNHLY and CDR2 FYNNEI. The length of the CDR3 is 15 residues. Trimming removed 5 bases from V and 3 bases from J; junction bases left unmatched: 9. CDR3 bases: TGTGCCAGCAGTCATAGATCTGACAGGGAAGAGACCCAGTACTTC. Its translation: CASSHRSDREETQYF.

Here the CDR3 DNA reads TGTGCCAGCTCACCAAAGACAGTGAACACTGAAGCTTTCTTT. Translation: CASSPKTVNTEAFF. The chain employs TRBV18 and TRBJ1-1; weak D call: TRBD1 (5 bases). Germline CDR1 is KGHSH and CDR2 is LQKENI. Trimming removed 2 bases at V and 0 bases at J, with 7 bases between. This CDR3 is 14 amino acids long.

The chain employs TRBV5-1 and TRBJ2-2; tentative D call: TRBD1 (5 bases). The CDR3 has 15 residues. From germline, CDR1 is SGHRS and CDR2 YFSETQ. Trimming took 2 bases from V and 6 from J, leaving 14 bases between them. The CDR3 spells CASSFGPQGAGELFF. The CDR3 DNA is TGCGCCAGCAGCTTCGGCCCCCAAGGGGCCGGGGAGCTGTTTTTT.

The rearrangement links TRBV11-2 to TRBJ1-3; maybe TRBD1 (5 bases). The CDR3 totals 15 residues. Trimming removed 7 bases from V and 5 bases from J, with 18 bases in between. In germline, CDR1 is SGHAT, CDR2 FQNNGV. The CDR3, as DNA: TGTGCCAGCACCCAAGGGAGGGGATTTAGAAACACCATATATTTT. Amino acid sequence: CASTQGRGFRNTIYF.

The gene calls are TRBV11-3 and TRBJ2-2, with D uncertain. This CDR3 contains 13 residues. V gave up 4 bases and J gave up 4 bases, with 7 bases separating them. Germline CDR1 and CDR2: SGHNT and YENEEA. The CDR3 loop is CASSSPRTGELFF. The CDR3 DNA sequence: TGTGCCAGCAGCTCCCCCCGCACCGGGGAGCTGTTTTTT.

The rearrangement joins TRBV6-5 to TRBJ1-5, with TRBD1 identical over 7 bases. Germline V gene lookup returns CDR1 MNHEY and CDR2 SVGAGI. J lost 4 bases, V lost 6 bases, and 9 bases had no gene match. The CDR3 spans 15 residues. CDR3 sequence: CASRRQGTVNQPQHF. The CDR3 coding sequence is TGTGCCAGCAGAAGACAGGGTACCGTTAATCAGCCCCAGCATTTT.